Reported below is one TCR beta chain. Its antigen remains unidentified. The instrument was an Illumina HiSeq 2000. TCR beta cDNA libraries were prepared using 5'RACE template switching, which introduced a universal primer site and unique molecular identifiers. cDNA synthesis was primed from the TCR beta constant segment and was followed by two successive PCR amplification steps. In the authors' own workflow: Reads were demultiplexed and grouped by UMI with MIGEC, and clonotypes were assembled and quantified with MiTCR. To exclude erroneous sequences, only TCR cDNA sequences supported by at least two reads were retained. Downstream repertoire analysis used the tcR package, and clonotypes were matched across fractions by CDR3 nucleotide sequence plus V segment. VDJmatch was used to annotate antigen specificity against VDJdb, with one amino acid substitution in CDR3 allowed. Reprocessed by TCRdb, the reads give a single entry per CDR3 protein sequence, without DNA. The authors' filters were not applied to this entry. The table for this sample shows some 440,000 distinct CDR3 sequences. Almost 1.5% of the sample is in the top ten clones.

The data belong to a study of T cells expressing NK-cell markers (dated by TCRdb to about 2020). As for the study more broadly: TCR beta-chain repertoires were profiled in sorted CD3+CD56+NKG2C+, CD3+CD56+NKG2C- and CD3+CD56-NKG2C+ T-cell subsets from about 8 donors. All eight donors whose samples were sequenced were randomly selected healthy volunteers, three of them men and five women. Of the eight sequenced donors, seven were found to be HCMV-seropositive and one was found to be HCMV-seronegative. Sequencing of the libraries produced 2 x 150 bp reads on Illumina HiSeq 2000/2500, MiSeq or NextSeq. The investigation overall reported the following: In six donors, the dominant CD3+CD56+NKG2C+ clonotypes ranked among the top 10 CD8+ clonotypes, making up roughly 1.0-8% of CD8+ T cells. Whether the expanded NKG2C-expressing T cell clones were specific for HCMV antigens remained unclear. Those dominant clonotypes were again the most abundant among CD3+CD56-NKG2C+ cells in a few donors, at about 28.3-60.1%.

Spanning cysteine to phenylalanine, the CDR3 consists of 13 amino acids. No nucleotide data were recorded. HCMV serostatus was determined by detecting HCMV-specific IgG in serum with a commercial ELISA kit. Peripheral blood mononuclear cells were isolated from blood by Ficoll density gradient centrifugation. The sequenced material came from blood T cells: a sorted CD56 or NKG2C T cell subset, CD4+ or CD8+ T cells, or bulk PBMC T cells (not recorded which). The TCR comes from a woman aged 45-65 years in good health. Donor details come from another sample of the same person, matched by shared clones. The chain joins TRBV12-3 or TRBV12-4 to TRBJ2-5. The CDR3 protein sequence reads: CASSFRRQETQYF.